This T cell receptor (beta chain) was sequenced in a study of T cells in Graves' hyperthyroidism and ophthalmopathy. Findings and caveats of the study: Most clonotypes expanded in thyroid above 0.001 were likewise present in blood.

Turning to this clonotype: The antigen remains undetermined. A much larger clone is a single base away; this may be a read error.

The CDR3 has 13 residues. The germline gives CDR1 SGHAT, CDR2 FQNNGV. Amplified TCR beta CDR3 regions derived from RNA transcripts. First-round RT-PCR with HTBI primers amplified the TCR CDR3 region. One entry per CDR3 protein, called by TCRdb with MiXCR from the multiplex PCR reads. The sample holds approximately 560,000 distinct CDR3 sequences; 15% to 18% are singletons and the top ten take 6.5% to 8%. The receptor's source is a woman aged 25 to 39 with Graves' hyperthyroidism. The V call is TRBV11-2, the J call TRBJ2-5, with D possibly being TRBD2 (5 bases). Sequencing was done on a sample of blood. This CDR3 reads CASSLDHGETRYF. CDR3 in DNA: TGTGCCAGCAGCTTAGATCACGGGGAGACCCGGTACTTC.